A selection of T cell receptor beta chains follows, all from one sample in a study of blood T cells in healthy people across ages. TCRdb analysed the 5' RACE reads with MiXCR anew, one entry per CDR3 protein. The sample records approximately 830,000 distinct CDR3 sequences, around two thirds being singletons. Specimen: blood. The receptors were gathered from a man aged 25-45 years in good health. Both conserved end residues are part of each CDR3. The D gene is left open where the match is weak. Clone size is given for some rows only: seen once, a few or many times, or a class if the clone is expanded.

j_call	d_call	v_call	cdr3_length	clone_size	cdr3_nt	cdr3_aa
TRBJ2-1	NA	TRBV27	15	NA	TGTGCCAGTGGGTTTTACAGGGAGCTGTACAATGAGCAGTTCTTC	CASGFYRELYNEQFF
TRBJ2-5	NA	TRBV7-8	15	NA	TGTGCCAGCAGCTTGCGGACAGAAAGGAAAGAGACCCAGTACTTC	CASSLRTERKETQYF
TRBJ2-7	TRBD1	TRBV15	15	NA	TGTGCCACCAGCAGGGACAGGGGAGGGTCCTACGAGCAGTACTTC	CATSRDRGGSYEQYF
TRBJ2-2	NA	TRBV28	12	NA	TGTGCCAGCAACCTCCCCCCCGGGGAGCTGTTTTTT	CASNLPPGELFF
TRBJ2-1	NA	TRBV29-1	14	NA	TGCAGCGTTGAACGGAAGATCTCCTACAATGAGCAGTTCTTC	CSVERKISYNEQFF
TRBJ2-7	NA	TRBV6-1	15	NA	TGTGCCAGCAGTGAAGCGGAGACAGTTTCCTACGAGCAGTACTTC	CASSEAETVSYEQYF
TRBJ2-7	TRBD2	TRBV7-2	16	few	TGTGCCAGCAGCTTAGGGGCTAGCGGGGGGCACAACGAGCAGTACTTC	CASSLGASGGHNEQYF
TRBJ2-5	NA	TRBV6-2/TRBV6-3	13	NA	TGTGCCAGCAGTGCCGACGGCAACAATGAGCAGTACTTC	CASSADGNNEQYF
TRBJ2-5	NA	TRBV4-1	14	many	TGCGCCAGCAGCCAGTCGGGGATACAAGAGACCCAGTACTTC	CASSQSGIQETQYF
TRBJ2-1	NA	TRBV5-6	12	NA	TGTGCCAGCAGCACGACAGGCAATGAGCAGTTCTTC	CASSTTGNEQFF
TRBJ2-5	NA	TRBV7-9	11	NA	TGTGCCAGCAGCCGCGATCGGGGCCAGTACTTC	CASSRDRGQYF
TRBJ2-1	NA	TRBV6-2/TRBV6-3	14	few	TGTGCCAGCAGGGGGCACGGCTCCTACAATGAGCAGTTCTTC	CASRGHGSYNEQFF
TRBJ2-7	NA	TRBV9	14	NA	TGTGCCAGCAGCGCGGACGGATGGGAGGACGAGCAGTACTTC	CASSADGWEDEQYF
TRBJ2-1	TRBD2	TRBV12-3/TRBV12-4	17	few	TGTGCCAGCCGCAAAAGGAAAGGGACTAGCGGGAACAATGAGCAGTTCTTC	CASRKRKGTSGNNEQFF
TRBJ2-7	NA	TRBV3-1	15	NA	TGTGCCAGCAGCCATGACAACTCACGCTTCTACGAGCAGTACTTC	CASSHDNSRFYEQYF
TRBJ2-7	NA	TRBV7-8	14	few	TGTGCCAGCAGCGTGGTGGGGGGCTCCTACGAGCAGTACTTC	CASSVVGGSYEQYF
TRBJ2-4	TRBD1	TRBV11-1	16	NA	TGTGCCAGCAGCCCCCTCCTACAGGGGCCCCAAAACATTCAGTACTTC	CASSPLLQGPQNIQYF
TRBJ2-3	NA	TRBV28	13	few	TGTGCCAGCAGTTTGGGACAACTAGATACGCAGTATTTT	CASSLGQLDTQYF
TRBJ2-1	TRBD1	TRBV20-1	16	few	TGCAGTGCTAGCCCCGCCGGGACAGGGGTCTACAATGAGCAGTTCTTC	CSASPAGTGVYNEQFF
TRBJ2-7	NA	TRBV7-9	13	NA	TGTGCCAGCAGCACCGGGACGAATGGCGAGCAGTACTTC	CASSTGTNGEQYF
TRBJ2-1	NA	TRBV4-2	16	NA	TGTGCCAGCAGCCAAGTTGGGGGCACACCCTACAATGAGCAGTTCTTC	CASSQVGGTPYNEQFF
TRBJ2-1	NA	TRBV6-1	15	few	TGTGCCAGCAGTGAAACGATCGCAGCGGGCAATGAGCAGTTCTTC	CASSETIAAGNEQFF
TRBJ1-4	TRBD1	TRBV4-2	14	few	TGTGCCAGCAGCCCCGGGACAGGGGGGGAAAAACTGTTTTTT	CASSPGTGGEKLFF
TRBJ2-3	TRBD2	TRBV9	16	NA	TGTGCCAGCAGCGCTCGGGGGGGGATAAACACAGATACGCAGTATTTT	CASSARGGINTDTQYF
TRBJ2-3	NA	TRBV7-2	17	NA	TGTGCCAGCAGCTTAGTGACAACAGGGAGAGGCACAGATACGCAGTATTTT	CASSLVTTGRGTDTQYF